This TCR beta chain was identified in a study of blood T cells in healthy people across ages. After removal of 5 bases from V and 1 base from J, the junction contained 6 bases not matched to a gene. The CDR3 spans 15 residues. Per germline, CDR1 SGHTA and CDR2 FQGTGA. Study-level points and caveats: Bulk PBMC profiling left naive and antigen-experienced comparisons inconclusive.

A second PCR of 7 to 11 cycles used a sample-barcoded 5' primer and a J-beta primer mix. TCRdb recomputed calls from the 5' RACE reads with MiXCR, one row per CDR3 protein. Among 650,000 to 800,000 distinct CDR3 sequences, roughly 44% were seen once, and the ten largest hold roughly a fifth. Comment on this clonotype: The antigen remains undetermined.

The chain links TRBV7-3 to TRBJ2-5; 8 nucleotides align to TRBD1. This clonotype was obtained from a man in his fifties or sixties in good health. The sequenced sample was blood. The CDR3 loop reads CASSRRGQVQETQYF. In DNA form, the CDR3 reads TGTGCCAGCAGCAGAAGGGGACAGGTCCAAGAGACCCAGTACTTC.